This T cell receptor (beta chain) was found in a study of T cells in Graves' hyperthyroidism and ophthalmopathy. The source material, RNA transcripts, was used to amplify TCR beta CDR3 regions. Using the HTBI primer set, a first-round RT-PCR was run on the TCR CDR3. One entry per CDR3 protein, called by TCRdb with MiXCR from the multiplex PCR reads. Of over 650,000 distinct CDR3 sequences listed, 15% to 20% are singletons. Uncontrolled infection, other autoimmune disease, pregnancy or lactation led to exclusion. Germline V gives CDR1 MNHEY, CDR2 SMNVEV (reference sequence). The CDR3 extends over 14 amino acids. J was trimmed by 5 bases and V by 2 bases; bases with no gene match: 6.

Material for sequencing was blood. The chain recombines TRBV27 with TRBJ2-7; 7 positions match TRBD1. This sequence originates from a man in his late teens or twenties with Graves' hyperthyroidism. The CDR3 DNA follows: TGTGCCAGCAGTTTACGTGGGACAGATGACGAGCAGTACTTC. This translates into CASSLRGTDDEQYF.